The present T cell receptor beta chain was sequenced within a study of regulatory T cells in long-lasting Graves disease. The time point: newly diagnosed GD, antithyroid drugs for less than 3 months. PBMCs provided the RNA from which the TCR library was made. Staff took roughly 8.8 milliliters of peripheral blood and put it into EDTA tubes. This CDR3 is 14 amino acids long. Germline V gives CDR1 LGHNA, CDR2 YNFKEQ. The germline V and J ends were trimmed by 2 bases and 2 bases, with 8 bases remaining between them. Study observations and caveats: Small sample size may have lowered accuracy.

Building the TCR beta libraries relied on iRepertoire HTBI primers, and CDR3 regions underwent Arm-PCR. Study processing details: Segment identification across samples yielded roughly 62 TRBV and 14 to 15 TRBJ segments. MiXCR, run by TCRdb on the multiplex PCR reads, gives a single entry per CDR3 protein. The V and J calls, along with clone size, are taken from TCRdb and not from the paper's own processing. The table has 200,000 to 300,000 distinct CDR3 sequences, just over 20% seen once; the top ten hold about 15%. Comment on this clonotype: No antigen is known for it.

The material sequenced was peripheral blood mononuclear cells (PBMCs), taken at new diagnosis, from a patient treated with antithyroid drugs. The chain employs TRBV4-2 and TRBJ2-3; tentatively, D is TRBD1 (6 bases). The sequence came from a female donor with Graves disease. CDR3 in amino acids: CASSQRTATDTQYF. The CDR3 DNA is TGTGCCAGCAGCCAACGGACAGCCACAGATACGCAGTATTTT.